The text below deals with one TCR beta chain. As yet, its antigen is unknown. Replicate PCRs for sorted subsets used approximately 220 ng DNA; this equaled 30,000 to 35,000 T cell genomes. The table came from immunoSEQ multiplex PCR; TCRdb's copy has only in-frame clones and leaves some out. Here the sample spans hundreds of thousands of clones, approximately 90% being singletons. This sample was taken from a study of shared clonotypes between healthy human individuals. General study findings and limits: Compared with memory subsets, naive subsets generally had larger estimated richness. Among non-shared clonotypes, generation probabilities were lower than among those shared by all four donors.

Only CD45RO-negative cells positively selected for CCR7 counted as naive CD8 cells, so terminally differentiated effector memory CD45RA+ cells were excluded. Trimming left V 0 bases short and J 7 bases short, with 16 bases between. There are 15 residues in the CDR3. CDR1 is SGHRS, CDR2 YFSETQ, per germline. The chain is built from TRBV5-1 and TRBJ2-5; tentative D call: TRBD2 (6 bases). The sample was naive CD8+ T cells sorted from blood. The receptor was isolated from a man aged 25-45 years in good health. This CDR3 is CASSLAGALKGTQYF. CDR3 DNA sequence: TGCGCCAGCAGCTTGGCGGGAGCCCTAAAGGGGACCCAGTACTTC.